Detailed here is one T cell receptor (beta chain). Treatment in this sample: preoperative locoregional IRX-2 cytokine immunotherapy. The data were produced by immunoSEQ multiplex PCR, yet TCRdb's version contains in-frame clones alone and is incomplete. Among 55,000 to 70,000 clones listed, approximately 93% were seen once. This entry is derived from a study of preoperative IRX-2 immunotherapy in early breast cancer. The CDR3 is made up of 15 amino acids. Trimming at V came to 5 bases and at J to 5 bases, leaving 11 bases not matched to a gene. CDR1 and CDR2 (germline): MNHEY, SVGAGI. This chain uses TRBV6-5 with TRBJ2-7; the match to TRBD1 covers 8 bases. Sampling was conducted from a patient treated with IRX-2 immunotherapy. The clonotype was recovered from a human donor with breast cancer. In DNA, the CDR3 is TGTGCCAGCAGTAAGGACAGGGATCGGAAGGACGAGCAGTACTTC. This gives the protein CASSKDRDRKDEQYF.